The clone carrying this TCR beta chain came up once. The sample belongs to a study of blood T cell repertoires in COVID-19. About the research overall: Sites in the United States, Italy and Spain provided acute and convalescent COVID-19 samples. PBMCs, B-cell-depleted T cells, or T cells provided the cDNA or gDNA that made up the material.

As processed by the authors: It was from reference gene primer amplification that nucleated cell counts were estimated. Using immunoSEQ multiplex PCR, the repertoire was profiled, and TCRdb retains in-frame clones only, with some absent. The V and J calls and the clone size are those of that table, but D and trimming were determined from the DNA. The table includes approximately 100,000 clones, more than 65% detected once. This receptor was taken from a man aged 60-69 years with acute or convalescent COVID-19. What was sequenced was peripheral blood.

In DNA form, the CDR3 reads TGTGCCAGCAGCCCAACGACAGGGGGCGCCGAGACCCAGTACTTC. It translates to CASSPTTGGAETQYF. The chain uses TRBV11-3 and TRBJ2-5; 10 nucleotides agree with TRBD1. Losses at the gene ends were 5 bases for V and 5 bases for J; bases not matched to a gene: 8. This CDR3 is 15 amino acids long. Germline V CDR1 and CDR2: SGHNT, YENEEA.